This TCR beta chain was sequenced in a study of T cells after yellow fever vaccination. Study-level background: Any fraction with a low cell number was prepared using SMART-Seq v4 Ultra Low Input.

V shed 11 bases, J shed 3 bases, and the junction held 7 bases outside the gene matches. This CDR3 spans 15 amino acids. The germline V gene has CDR1 LGHNA and CDR2 YSLEER. Points from the study as a whole: Clonotypes appearing in both CD4 and CD8 compartments existed, and their share was small. High-abundance clonotypes from the bulk population could contaminate FACS-sorted repertoires. In post-booster samples, most primary-vaccination clones reappeared (approximately 95% CD4, approximately 91% CD8).

MiXCR was run by TCRdb on the 5' RACE reads, yielding one entry per CDR3 protein. Of some 63,000 distinct CDR3 sequences listed, 6.5% to 9% are singletons. This clonotype occurred many times. What it binds is unknown. The receptor's source is a man under 40 who received the YFV17D yellow fever vaccine. The input for sequencing was CD8+ T cells sorted from PBMCs, taken 15 days after the yellow fever booster vaccination. The chain links TRBV4-3 to TRBJ2-2, with 12 bases identical to TRBD2. CDR3 in amino acids: CASRLAGVDTGELFF. Here the CDR3 DNA reads TGCGCCTCCCGACTAGCGGGAGTGGACACCGGGGAGCTGTTTTTT.